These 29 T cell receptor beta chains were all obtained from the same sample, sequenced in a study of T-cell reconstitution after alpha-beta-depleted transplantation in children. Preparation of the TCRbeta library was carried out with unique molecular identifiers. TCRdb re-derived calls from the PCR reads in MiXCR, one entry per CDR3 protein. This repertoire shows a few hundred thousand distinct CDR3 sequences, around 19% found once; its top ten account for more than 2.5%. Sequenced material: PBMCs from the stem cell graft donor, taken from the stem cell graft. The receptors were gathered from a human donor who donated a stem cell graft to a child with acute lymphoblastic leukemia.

CDR3 sequence reads: CASSYNPRSEEAFF. CDR3 bases: TGTGCCAGCAGTTACAACCCCAGGTCTGAGGAAGCTTTCTTT. The rearrangement links TRBV6-5 to TRBJ1-1; D ambiguous. The CDR3 is 14 residues long. CDR1 is MNHEY and CDR2 is SVGAGI in the germline V gene. The V gene lost 2 bases and the J gene lost 8 bases, with 15 bases spanning the gap.

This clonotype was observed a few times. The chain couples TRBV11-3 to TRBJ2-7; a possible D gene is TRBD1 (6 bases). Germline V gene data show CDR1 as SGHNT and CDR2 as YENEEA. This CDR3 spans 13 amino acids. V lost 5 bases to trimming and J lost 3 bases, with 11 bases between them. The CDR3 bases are TGTGCCAGCAGCCAGGGACATCTCTACGAGCAGTACTTC. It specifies CASSQGHLYEQYF.

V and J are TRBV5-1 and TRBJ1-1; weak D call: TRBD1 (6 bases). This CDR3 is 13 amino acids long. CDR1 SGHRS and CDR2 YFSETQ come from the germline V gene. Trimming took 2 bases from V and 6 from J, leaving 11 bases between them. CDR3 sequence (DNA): TGCGCCAGCAGCTTACCCTCAGGGGCTGAAGCTTTCTTT. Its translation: CASSLPSGAEAFF.

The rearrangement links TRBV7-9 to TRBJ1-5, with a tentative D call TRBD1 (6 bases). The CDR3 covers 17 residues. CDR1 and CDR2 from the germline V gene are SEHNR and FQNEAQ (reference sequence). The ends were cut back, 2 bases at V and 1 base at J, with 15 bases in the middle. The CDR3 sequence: CASSLYTHRESNQPQHF. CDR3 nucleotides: TGTGCCAGCAGCTTATATACCCACAGGGAAAGCAATCAGCCCCAGCATTTT.

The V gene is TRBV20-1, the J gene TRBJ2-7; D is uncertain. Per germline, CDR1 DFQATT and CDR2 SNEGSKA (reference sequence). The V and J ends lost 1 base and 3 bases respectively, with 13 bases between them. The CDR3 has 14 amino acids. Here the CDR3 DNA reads TGCAGTGCTAGAGCGAGACATCGAATCTACGAGCAGTACTTC. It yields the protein CSARARHRIYEQYF.

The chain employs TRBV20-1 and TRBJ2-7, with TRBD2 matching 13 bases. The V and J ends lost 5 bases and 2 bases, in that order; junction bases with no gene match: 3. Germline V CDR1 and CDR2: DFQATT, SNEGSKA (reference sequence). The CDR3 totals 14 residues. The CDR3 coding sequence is TGCAGTGCTCCGACTAGCGGGGGGACCTACGAGCAGTACTTC. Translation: CSAPTSGGTYEQYF.

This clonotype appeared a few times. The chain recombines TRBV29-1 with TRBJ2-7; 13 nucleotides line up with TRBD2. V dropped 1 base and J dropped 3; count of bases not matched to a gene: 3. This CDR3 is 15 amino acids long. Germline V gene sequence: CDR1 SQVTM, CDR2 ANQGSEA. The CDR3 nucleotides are TGCAGCGTTGAAGGGGGGACTAGCGGGATCTACGAGCAGTACTTC. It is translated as CSVEGGTSGIYEQYF.

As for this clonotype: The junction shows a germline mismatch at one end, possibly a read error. CDR3 amino acids: CSFEARGGYTF. The CDR3 DNA reads as TGCAGCTTTGAAGCCCGGGGAGGCTACACCTTC. The rearrangement uses TRBV29-1 and TRBJ1-2; D gene unclear. The CDR3 sequence is 11 residues long. Per the germline V gene, CDR1 is SQVTM and CDR2 is ANQGSEA.

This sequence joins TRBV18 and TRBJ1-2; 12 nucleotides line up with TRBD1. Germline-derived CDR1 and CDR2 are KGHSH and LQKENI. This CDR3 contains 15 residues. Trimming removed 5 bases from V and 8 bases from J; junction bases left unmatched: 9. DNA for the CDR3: TGTGCCAGCTCAACCGGGACAGGGGGCTTCGGAGGCTACACCTTC. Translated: CASSTGTGGFGGYTF.

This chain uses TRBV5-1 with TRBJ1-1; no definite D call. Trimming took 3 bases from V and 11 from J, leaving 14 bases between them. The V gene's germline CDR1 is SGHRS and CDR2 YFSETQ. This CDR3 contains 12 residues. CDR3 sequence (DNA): TGCGCCAGCAGCTCGAGGGAGGATCCGGCTTTCTTT. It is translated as CASSSREDPAFF.

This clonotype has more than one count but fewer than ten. The CDR3 sequence is CAIREGLYNEQFF. In nucleotides, the CDR3 is TGTGCCATCCGAGAGGGTCTCTACAATGAGCAGTTCTTC. The chain carries TRBV10-3 and TRBJ2-1; D may be TRBD2 (5 bases). V shed 8 bases and J shed 3 bases, with 11 bases lying between them. The CDR3 is 13 residues long. Per germline, CDR1 ENHRY and CDR2 SYGVKD.

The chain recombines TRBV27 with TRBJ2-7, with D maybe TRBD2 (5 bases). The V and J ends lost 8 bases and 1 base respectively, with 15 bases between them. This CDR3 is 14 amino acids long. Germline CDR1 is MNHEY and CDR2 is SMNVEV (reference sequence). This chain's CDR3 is CASGSFLASYEQYF. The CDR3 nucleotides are TGTGCCAGCGGGAGTTTCTTGGCGTCCTACGAGCAGTACTTC.

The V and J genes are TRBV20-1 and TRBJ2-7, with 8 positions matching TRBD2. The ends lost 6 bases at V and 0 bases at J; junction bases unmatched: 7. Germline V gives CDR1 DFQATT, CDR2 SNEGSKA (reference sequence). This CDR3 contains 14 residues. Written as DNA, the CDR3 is TGCAGTGCAGCGAGCGGGGGAACCTCCTACGAGCAGTACTTC. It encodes CSAASGGTSYEQYF.

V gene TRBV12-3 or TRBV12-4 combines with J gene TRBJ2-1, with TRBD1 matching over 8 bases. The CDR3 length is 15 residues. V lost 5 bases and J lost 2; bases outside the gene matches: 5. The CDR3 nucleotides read TGTGCCAGCAGTCCAGGGGGCGTGCCCTACAATGAGCAGTTCTTC. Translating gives CASSPGGVPYNEQFF.

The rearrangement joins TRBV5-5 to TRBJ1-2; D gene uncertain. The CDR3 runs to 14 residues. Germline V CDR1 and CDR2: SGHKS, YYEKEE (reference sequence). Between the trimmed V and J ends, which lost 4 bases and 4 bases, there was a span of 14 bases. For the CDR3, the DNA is TGTGCCAGCAGCCCCACGGGGATCGGCTATGGCTACACCTTC. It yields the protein CASSPTGIGYGYTF. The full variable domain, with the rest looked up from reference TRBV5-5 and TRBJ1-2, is DAGVTQSPTHLIKTRGQQVTLRCSPISGHKSVSWYQQVLGQGPQFIFQYYEKEERGRGNFPDRFSARQFPNYSSELNVNALLLGDSALYLCASSPTGIGYGYTFGSGTRLTVV.

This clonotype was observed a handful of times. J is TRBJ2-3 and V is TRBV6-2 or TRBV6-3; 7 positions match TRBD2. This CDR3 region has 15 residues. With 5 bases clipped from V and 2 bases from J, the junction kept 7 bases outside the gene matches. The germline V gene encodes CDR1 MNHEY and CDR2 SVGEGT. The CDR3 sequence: CASSVIAGFTDTQYF. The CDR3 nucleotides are TGTGCCAGCAGTGTCATAGCGGGTTTCACAGATACGCAGTATTTT.

The CDR3 bases are TGTGCCAGCAGCACCGGGACTAGGGCGTACGAGCAGTACTTC. It encodes CASSTGTRAYEQYF. The rearrangement joins TRBV7-9 to TRBJ2-7, with 8 bases that match TRBD2. Per germline, CDR1 SEHNR and CDR2 FQNEAQ (reference sequence). This CDR3 is built from 14 residues. The J segment lost 4 bases and the V segment lost 5 bases, leaving 7 bases of the junction unmatched.

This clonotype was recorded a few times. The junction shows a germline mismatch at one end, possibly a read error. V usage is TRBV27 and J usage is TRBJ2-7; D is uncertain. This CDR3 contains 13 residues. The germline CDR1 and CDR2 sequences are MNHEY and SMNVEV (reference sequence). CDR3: CASSFGSSDEQYF. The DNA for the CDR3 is TGTGCCAGCAGTTTTGGGTCCTCCGACGAGCAGTACTTC.

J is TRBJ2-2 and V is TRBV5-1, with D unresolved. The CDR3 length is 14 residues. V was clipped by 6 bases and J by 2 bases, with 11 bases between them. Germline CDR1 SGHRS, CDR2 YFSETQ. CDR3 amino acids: CASNSASNTGELFF. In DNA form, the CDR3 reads TGCGCCAGCAACTCGGCATCTAACACCGGGGAGCTGTTTTTT.

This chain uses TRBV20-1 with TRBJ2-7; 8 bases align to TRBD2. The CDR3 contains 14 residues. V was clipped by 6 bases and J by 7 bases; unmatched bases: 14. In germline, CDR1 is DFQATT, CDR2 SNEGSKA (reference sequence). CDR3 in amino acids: CSAPREGPGGEQYF. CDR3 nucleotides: TGCAGTGCCCCTCGGGAGGGGCCAGGTGGAGAGCAGTACTTC.

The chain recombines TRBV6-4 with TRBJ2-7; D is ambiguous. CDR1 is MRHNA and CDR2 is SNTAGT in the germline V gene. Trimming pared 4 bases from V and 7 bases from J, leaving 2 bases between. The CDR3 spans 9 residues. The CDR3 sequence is CASSVEQYF. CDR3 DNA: TGTGCCAGCAGTGTTGAGCAGTACTTC.

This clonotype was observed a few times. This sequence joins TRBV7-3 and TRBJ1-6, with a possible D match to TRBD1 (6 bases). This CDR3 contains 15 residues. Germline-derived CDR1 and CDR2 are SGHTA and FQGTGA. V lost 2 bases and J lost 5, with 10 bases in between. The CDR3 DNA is TGTGCCAGCAGCTTATCAGGGGTGAATAATTCACCCCTCCACTTT. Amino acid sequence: CASSLSGVNNSPLHF.

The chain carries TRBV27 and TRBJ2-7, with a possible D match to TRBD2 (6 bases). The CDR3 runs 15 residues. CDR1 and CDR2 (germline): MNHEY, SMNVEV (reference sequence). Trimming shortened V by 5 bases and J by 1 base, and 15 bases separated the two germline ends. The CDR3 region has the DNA TGTGCCAGCAGTCCGTCGGATGCGGGGTCCTACGAGCAGTACTTC. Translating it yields CASSPSDAGSYEQYF.

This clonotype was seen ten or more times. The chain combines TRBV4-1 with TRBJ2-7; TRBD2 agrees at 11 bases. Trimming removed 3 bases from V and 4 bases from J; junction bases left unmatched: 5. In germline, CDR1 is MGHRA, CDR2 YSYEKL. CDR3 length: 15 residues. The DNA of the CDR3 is TGCGCCAGCAGCCAGGTAGCGGGAGGGATTTACGAGCAGTACTTC. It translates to CASSQVAGGIYEQYF.

CDR3 loop: CASSKTEGLAGVTDTQYF. In DNA, the CDR3 is TGTGCCAGCAGCAAGACGGAGGGACTAGCGGGAGTCACAGATACGCAGTATTTT. V is TRBV11-1 and J is TRBJ2-3, with 14 bases identical to TRBD2. The germline V gene has CDR1 SGHAT and CDR2 FQDESV (reference sequence). The CDR3 has 18 amino acids. Germline trimming cut 5 bases from V and 2 bases from J; bases unmatched to any gene: 9.

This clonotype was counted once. For the CDR3, the DNA is TGCAGCGTTGAAGTAAGGCCAGAAGCTAACTATGGCTACACCTTC. Its protein product is CSVEVRPEANYGYTF. The chain uses TRBV29-1 and TRBJ1-2; D remains unclear. Trimming left V 1 base short and J 0 bases short, with 12 bases between. This CDR3 is 15 amino acids long. CDR1 SQVTM and CDR2 ANQGSEA come from the germline V gene.

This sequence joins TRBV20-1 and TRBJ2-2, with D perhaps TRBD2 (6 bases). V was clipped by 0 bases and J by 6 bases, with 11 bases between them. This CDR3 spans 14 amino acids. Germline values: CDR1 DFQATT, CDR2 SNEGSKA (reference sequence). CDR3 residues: CSARDRGWAGELFF. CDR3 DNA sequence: TGCAGTGCTAGAGATCGGGGGTGGGCCGGGGAGCTGTTTTTT.

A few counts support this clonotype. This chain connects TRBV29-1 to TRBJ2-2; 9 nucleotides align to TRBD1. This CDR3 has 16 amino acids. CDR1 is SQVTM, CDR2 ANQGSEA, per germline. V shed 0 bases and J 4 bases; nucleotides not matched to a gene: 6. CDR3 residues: CSVEEGNRGLTGELFF. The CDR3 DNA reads TGCAGCGTTGAAGAAGGCAACAGGGGGCTCACCGGGGAGCTGTTTTTT.

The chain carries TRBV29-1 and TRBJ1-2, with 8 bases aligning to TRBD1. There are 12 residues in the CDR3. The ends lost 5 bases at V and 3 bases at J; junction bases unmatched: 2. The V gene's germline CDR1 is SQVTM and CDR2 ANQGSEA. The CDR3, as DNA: TGCAGCGTTTTACAGGGGGACTATGGCTACACCTTC. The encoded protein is CSVLQGDYGYTF.